A single sample gave rise to the 3 T cell receptor beta chains below, sequenced in a study of neurological immune-mediated disorders. TCRdb reanalysed the 5' RACE reads using MiXCR and keeps one entry per CDR3 protein. Among 55,000 or so distinct CDR3 sequences, 4% to 5.5% were seen once, and the ten largest hold about 3%. Sequences were obtained from PBMCs. These TCRs come from a man aged 50-59 years with multiple sclerosis.

In its sample, this clonotype was seen many times. The V and J genes are TRBV5-1 and TRBJ1-3; TRBD1 might be the D (6 bases). Germline V gene lookup returns CDR1 SGHRS and CDR2 YFSETQ. Trimming cost V 3 bases and J 1 base, with 14 bases left between them. The CDR3 consists of 16 residues. CDR3 region: CASSSVPQGSGNTIYF. CDR3 in DNA: TGCGCCAGCAGCTCGGTACCACAGGGATCTGGAAACACCATATATTTT.

The rearrangement joins TRBV20-1 to TRBJ2-1, with 11 nucleotides matching TRBD1. With V trimmed by 2 bases and J by 6 bases, 6 bases remained unmatched. Germline V gene data show CDR1 as DFQATT and CDR2 as SNEGSKA (reference sequence). The CDR3 is 15 amino acids. CDR3 bases: TGCAGTGCTAGAAGAGGACAGGGGGCGGGCAATGAGCAGTTCTTC. The encoded protein is CSARRGQGAGNEQFF.

This clonotype was seen repeatedly, ten times or more. The V gene is TRBV5-1, the J gene TRBJ1-1, with 7 positions matching TRBD1. The CDR3 spans 14 residues. CDR1 SGHRS and CDR2 YFSETQ come from the germline V gene. Trimming cost V 6 bases and J 1 base; bases outside gene matches: 6. The DNA for the CDR3 is TGCGCCAGCAAAGCACAGGGGACGAACACTGAAGCTTTCTTT. Translating gives CASKAQGTNTEAFF.